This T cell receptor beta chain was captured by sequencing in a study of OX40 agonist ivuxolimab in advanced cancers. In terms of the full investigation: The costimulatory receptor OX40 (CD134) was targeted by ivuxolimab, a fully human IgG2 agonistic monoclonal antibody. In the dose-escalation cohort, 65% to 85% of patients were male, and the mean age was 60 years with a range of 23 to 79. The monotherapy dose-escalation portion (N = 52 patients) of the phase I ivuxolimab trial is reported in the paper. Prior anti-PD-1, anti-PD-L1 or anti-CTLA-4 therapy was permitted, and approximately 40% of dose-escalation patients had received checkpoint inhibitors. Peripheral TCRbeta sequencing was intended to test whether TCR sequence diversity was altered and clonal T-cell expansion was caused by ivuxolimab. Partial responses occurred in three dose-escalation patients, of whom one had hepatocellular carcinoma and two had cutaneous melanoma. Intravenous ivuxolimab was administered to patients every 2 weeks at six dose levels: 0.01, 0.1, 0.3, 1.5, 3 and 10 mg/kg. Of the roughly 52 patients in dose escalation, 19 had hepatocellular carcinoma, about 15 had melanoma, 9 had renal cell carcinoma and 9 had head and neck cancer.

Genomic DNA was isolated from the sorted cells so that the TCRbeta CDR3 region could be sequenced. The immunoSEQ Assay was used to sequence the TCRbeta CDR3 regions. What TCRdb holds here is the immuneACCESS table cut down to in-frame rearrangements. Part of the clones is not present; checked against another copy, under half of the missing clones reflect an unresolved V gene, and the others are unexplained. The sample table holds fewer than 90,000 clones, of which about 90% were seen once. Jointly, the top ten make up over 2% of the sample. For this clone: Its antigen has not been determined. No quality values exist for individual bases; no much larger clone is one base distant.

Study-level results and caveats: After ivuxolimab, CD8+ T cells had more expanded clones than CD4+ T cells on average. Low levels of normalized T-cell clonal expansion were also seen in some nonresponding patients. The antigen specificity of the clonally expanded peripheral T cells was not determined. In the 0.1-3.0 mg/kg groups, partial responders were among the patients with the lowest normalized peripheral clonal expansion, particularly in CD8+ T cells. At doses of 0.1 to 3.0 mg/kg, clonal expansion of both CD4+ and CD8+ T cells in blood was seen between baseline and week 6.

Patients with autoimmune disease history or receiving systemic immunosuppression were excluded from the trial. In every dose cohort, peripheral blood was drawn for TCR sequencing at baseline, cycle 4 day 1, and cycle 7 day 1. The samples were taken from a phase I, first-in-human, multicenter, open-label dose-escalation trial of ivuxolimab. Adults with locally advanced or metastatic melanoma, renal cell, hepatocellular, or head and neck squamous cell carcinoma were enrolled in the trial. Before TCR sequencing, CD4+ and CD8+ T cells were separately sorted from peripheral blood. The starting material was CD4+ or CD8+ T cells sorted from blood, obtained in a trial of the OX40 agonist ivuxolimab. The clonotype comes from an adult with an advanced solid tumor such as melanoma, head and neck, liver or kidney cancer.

The CDR3 reads as follows: CASSDWTGEDNQPQHF. The DNA sequence reads TGCGCCAGCAGTGACTGGACAGGGGAGGACAATCAGCCCCAGCATTTT. The chain links TRBV10-1 with TRBJ1-5, and 9 bases in between align with TRBD1. For CDR1 and CDR2, the germline V gene (reference sequence) lists WNHNN and SYGVQD. The CDR3, cysteine through phenylalanine, is 16 amino acids long. Only the CDR3 part of the read is kept: 48 bases, read in frame from the first base. Trimmed from V: 3 bases; trimmed from J: 3 bases; junction bases lacking a gene match: 6.